This entry lists 32 T cell receptor beta chains sequenced from one sample in a study of beta chain features in type 1 diabetes. Study-wide results and limits: Moderate yet significant TCRB CDR3 shortening was seen in Type 1 diabetes patients in all four CD4+ subsets.

Of the isolated RNA, all was reverse transcribed, and so the sequenced material was expressed TCRB transcripts. Assay used: immunoSEQ multiplex PCR; TCRdb lists only in-frame clones, some missing. The sample comprises 50,000 or so clones, approximately 44% of which are singletons, and less than 0.15% rests with the top ten. The antigens for these receptors are not known. The sequenced sample consisted of stem cell memory CD4+ T cells from blood. The receptors stem from a man aged 25-45 years with type 1 diabetes.

The chain carries TRBV28 and TRBJ1-2; D remains ambiguous. Trimming took 6 bases from V and 4 from J, leaving 12 bases between them. Germline V gene data show CDR1 as MDHEN and CDR2 as SYDVKM. CDR3 size: 13 residues. The DNA of the CDR3 is TGTGCCAGCAGCCGCTATCCCACCTATGGCTACACCTTC. This encodes CASSRYPTYGYTF.

The V call is TRBV10-3, the J call TRBJ1-4, with D perhaps matching TRBD1 (6 bases). The CDR3 is 13 amino acids. Germline V gives CDR1 ENHRY, CDR2 SYGVKD. The V end was cut by 10 bases, the J end by 8 bases, with 17 bases between. Written as DNA, the CDR3 is TGTGCCACCAACAGGGCTGTAAGGGAAAAACTGTTTTTT. This codes for CATNRAVREKLFF.

The chain combines TRBV2 with TRBJ1-1, with D perhaps TRBD1 (5 bases). V gave up 11 bases and J gave up 1 base, with 14 bases separating them. This CDR3 contains 13 residues. Germline CDR1 SNHLY, CDR2 FYNNEI. CDR3: CACTAQGNTEAFF. In nucleotides, the CDR3 is TGTGCCTGCACCGCCCAGGGGAACACTGAAGCTTTCTTT.

The genes are TRBV6-5 and TRBJ2-2; no clear D gene. The CDR3 is made up of 14 amino acids. Germline values: CDR1 MNHEY, CDR2 SVGAGI. V was cut by 6 bases and J by 6 bases, with 14 bases left in between. In DNA, the CDR3 is TGTGCCAGCAGCCGCGAAGGAGTGCCCGGGGAGCTGTTTTTT. This codes for CASSREGVPGELFF.

A few counts support this clone. V usage is TRBV29-1 and J usage is TRBJ2-7, with D maybe TRBD1 (5 bases). V was trimmed by 6 bases and J by 4 bases, leaving 10 bases between them. This CDR3 has 11 amino acids. Germline-derived CDR1 and CDR2 are SQVTM and ANQGSEA. CDR3 sequence (DNA): TGCAGCGTGGGAAGACAGTACGAGCAGTACTTC. Encoded protein: CSVGRQYEQYF.

In this sample, this clone turned up a few times. The rearrangement uses TRBV7-3 and TRBJ2-1; D may be TRBD1 (5 bases). V was shortened by 0 bases and J by 0 bases, with 6 bases between the two germline ends. The length of the CDR3 is 15 residues. The germline V gene encodes CDR1 SGHTA and CDR2 FQGTGA. The CDR3 sequence: CASSLTGDSYNEQFF. DNA of the CDR3: TGTGCCAGCAGCTTAACAGGGGACTCCTACAATGAGCAGTTCTTC.

The chain uses TRBV5-4 and TRBJ2-5; 7 bases match TRBD1. This CDR3 has 13 residues. V was pared by 3 bases and J by 5 bases, with 4 bases of the junction left unmatched. Germline CDR1 SGHNT, CDR2 YYREEE (reference sequence). CDR3 protein: CASSSGTAETQYF. CDR3 in DNA: TGTGCCAGCAGCTCCGGGACAGCTGAGACCCAGTACTTC.

This sequence joins TRBV7-2 and TRBJ2-7; D call uncertain. CDR3 length: 14 residues. The germline gives CDR1 SGHTA, CDR2 FQGNSA. Trimming cost V 1 base and J 2 bases, with 9 bases left between them. CDR3: CASSLDMAAYEQYF. The CDR3 DNA reads TGTGCCAGCAGCTTAGATATGGCAGCCTACGAGCAGTACTTC.

The chain couples TRBV5-1 to TRBJ2-1; 7 bases agree with TRBD1. Trimming removed 5 bases from V and 5 bases from J; junction bases left unmatched: 10. The germline V gene has CDR1 SGHRS and CDR2 YFSETQ. This CDR3 contains 15 residues. CDR3 bases: TGCGCCAGCAGGCGAACCGGGACAGCGAACAATGAGCAGTTCTTC. Protein: CASRRTGTANNEQFF.

This clone turned up a few times. J is TRBJ2-6 and V is TRBV7-2, with TRBD1 matching over 9 bases. The CDR3 spans 19 residues. CDR1 is SGHTA and CDR2 is FQGNSA in the germline V gene. The trim removed 5 bases at V and 0 bases at J, leaving 11 bases unmatched. CDR3 loop: CASSLQRTGASSGANVLTF. In nucleotides, the CDR3 is TGTGCCAGCAGCCTCCAACGGACAGGGGCCAGCTCTGGGGCCAACGTCCTGACTTTC.

The chain has TRBV7-8 and TRBJ1-1; a weak D match, TRBD1 (6 bases). There are 15 residues in the CDR3. Per germline, CDR1 SGHVS and CDR2 FQNEAQ. The V gene lost 1 base and the J gene lost 7 bases, with 16 bases spanning the gap. CDR3 in DNA: TGTGCCAGCAGCTTAGTGCACAGGGAAGGTGGTGAAGCTTTCTTT. Amino acid sequence: CASSLVHREGGEAFF.

The chain joins TRBV21-1 to TRBJ2-1; the tabulated D call, TRBD1, remains unverified against the DNA. TRBV21-1 represents a pseudogene. CDR3 length: 16 amino acids. CDR3 loop: CASSTRTAFIYNEQFF. The CDR3 nucleotides are TGTGCCAGCAGCACGCGGACAGCCTTTATTTACAATGAGCAGTTCTTC.

Comments on this clone: This specimen includes other DNA sequences encoding the same CDR3. The chain is built from TRBV18 and TRBJ2-7, with TRBD1 identical over 7 bases. The germline V gene encodes CDR1 KGHSH and CDR2 LQKENI. The CDR3 is made up of 14 amino acids. V trimming: 3 bases; J trimming: 0 bases; junction bases outside the gene matches: 2. CDR3: CASSPRDSSYEQYF. The CDR3 nucleotides are TGTGCCAGCTCACCTCGGGACAGCTCCTACGAGCAGTACTTC.

The chain employs TRBV5-1 and TRBJ2-3, with a possible D match to TRBD1 (6 bases). Germline loops: CDR1 SGHRS, CDR2 YFSETQ. The CDR3 loop spans 15 amino acids. Trimming cost V 4 bases and J 0 bases, with 12 bases left between them. CDR3 DNA: TGCGCCAGCAGCCCAGGGGCTATTAGCACAGATACGCAGTATTTT. Protein sequence: CASSPGAISTDTQYF.

This clone was seen more than once but under ten times. The chain uses TRBV18 and TRBJ1-1, with D possibly being TRBD1 (5 bases). This CDR3 comprises 15 residues. CDR1 is KGHSH, CDR2 LQKENI, per germline. V lost 3 bases and J lost 8, with 19 bases in between. The CDR3 nucleotides are TGTGCCAGCTCACCCAACGGGGACTGGGGTCGCGAAGCTTTCTTT. It yields the protein CASSPNGDWGREAFF.

This clone was detected only a few times. The genes are TRBV7-2 and TRBJ2-1; D ambiguous. The CDR3 totals 13 residues. The ends were cut back, 5 bases at V and 5 bases at J, with 10 bases in the middle. Looked up from germline, CDR1 is SGHTA and CDR2 is FQGNSA. CDR3 sequence: CASSPRRNNEQFF. The CDR3 region has the DNA TGTGCCAGCAGCCCTCGGCGGAACAATGAGCAGTTCTTC.

The rearrangement joins TRBV13 to TRBJ1-1; 7 nucleotides align to TRBD1. Trimming took 3 bases from V and 5 from J; bases not matched to a gene: 12. This CDR3 comprises 16 residues. Germline V lookup: CDR1 PRHDT, CDR2 FYEKMQ (reference sequence). CDR3 sequence (DNA): TGTGCCAGCAGCTTTCCTGCCAGGGGGTATGGGACTGAAGCTTTCTTT. It specifies CASSFPARGYGTEAFF.

The chain recombines TRBV6-5 with TRBJ2-7, with D possibly being TRBD1 (6 bases). This CDR3 spans 13 amino acids. V shed 6 bases and J shed 4 bases, with 13 bases lying between them. CDR1 and CDR2 from the germline V gene are MNHEY and SVGAGI. CDR3 coding DNA: TGTGCCAGCAGGCGGACAGTATTATACGAGCAGTACTTC. It translates to CASRRTVLYEQYF.

The chain couples TRBV21-1 to TRBJ2-1; TRBD1, the table's D call, lacks a check against the DNA. TRBV21-1 is a known pseudogene. CDR3 size: 16 residues. The CDR3 nucleotides read TGTGCCAGCAGCAAGCCGGGACAGGGGAAGTACAATGAGCAGTTCTTC. Its translation: CASSKPGQGKYNEQFF.

The V call is TRBV2, the J call TRBJ2-3, with 10 bases matching TRBD2. CDR3 length: 14 residues. The junction had 3 bases not matched to a gene; V was cut back by 3 bases and J by 6 bases. CDR1 and CDR2 from the germline V gene are SNHLY and FYNNEI. The CDR3 loop reads CASSEGTSVDTQYF. The CDR3, as DNA: TGTGCCAGCAGTGAGGGGACTAGCGTTGATACGCAGTATTTT.

V gene TRBV5-1 combines with J gene TRBJ2-3; D might be TRBD2 (6 bases). The V gene's germline CDR1 is SGHRS and CDR2 YFSETQ. Trimming removed 0 bases from V and 2 bases from J, with 10 bases in between. This CDR3 contains 15 residues. The CDR3 loop reads CASSLGAGTTDTQYF. The CDR3 DNA follows: TGCGCCAGCAGCTTGGGGGCGGGGACCACAGATACGCAGTATTTT.

In this sample, this clone turned up a few times. The V call is TRBV7-9, the J call TRBJ1-3; 7 nucleotides agree with TRBD1. The trim removed 4 bases at V and 0 bases at J, leaving 6 bases unmatched. The germline V gene encodes CDR1 SEHNR and CDR2 FQNEAQ (reference sequence). The CDR3 runs 16 residues. The CDR3 nucleotides read TGTGCCAGCAGCTCGCCCGGGACAGTCTCTGGAAACACCATATATTTT. Its protein is CASSSPGTVSGNTIYF. The full variable domain, completed using reference TRBV7-9 and TRBJ1-3, is DTGVSQNPRHKITKRGQNVTFRCDPISEHNRLYWYRQTLGQGPEFLTYFQNEAQLEKSRLLSDRFSAERPKGSFSTLEIQRTEQGDSAMYLCASSSPGTVSGNTIYFGEGSWLTVV.

This clone appeared a few times. The chain employs TRBV14 and TRBJ2-3, with D unresolved. The CDR3 totals 11 residues. V gave up 4 bases and J gave up 6 bases, with 5 bases separating them. Germline loops: CDR1 SGHDN, CDR2 FVKESK. The CDR3 DNA is TGTGCCAGCAGCCTTTCGGATACGCAGTATTTT. It translates to CASSLSDTQYF.

This clone was seen a few times. V usage is TRBV2 and J usage is TRBJ1-5, with a possible D match to TRBD1 (5 bases). CDR1 SNHLY and CDR2 FYNNEI come from the germline V gene. The CDR3 loop spans 13 amino acids. V shed 3 bases and J shed 10 bases, with 13 bases lying between them. CDR3 residues: CASSDGQGGPQHF. The CDR3 DNA reads as TGTGCCAGCAGTGATGGCCAGGGAGGACCCCAGCATTTT.

This clone was counted between two and nine times. The J gene is TRBJ2-7, the V gene TRBV7-9; D is uncertain. This CDR3 is 11 amino acids long. CDR1 is SEHNR and CDR2 is FQNEAQ in the germline V gene (reference sequence). V gave up 6 bases and J gave up 4 bases, with 7 bases separating them. As DNA, the CDR3 is TGTGCCAGCAGTCCAGTTTACGAGCAGTACTTC. This codes for CASSPVYEQYF. Complete variable domain (other parts from reference TRBV7-9 and TRBJ2-7): DTGVSQNPRHKITKRGQNVTFRCDPISEHNRLYWYRQTLGQGPEFLTYFQNEAQLEKSRLLSDRFSAERPKGSFSTLEIQRTEQGDSAMYLCASSPVYEQYFGPGTRLTVT.

The chain employs TRBV11-2 and TRBJ2-7; TRBD1 agrees at 8 bases. Losses at the gene ends were 5 bases for V and 4 bases for J; bases not matched to a gene: 13. There are 16 residues in the CDR3. The V gene's germline CDR1 is SGHAT and CDR2 FQNNGV. CDR3 residues: CASSRGQVVRGYEQYF. The CDR3 region has the DNA TGTGCCAGCAGCCGGGGACAGGTTGTAAGAGGGTACGAGCAGTACTTC.

This clone was counted between two and nine times. The J gene is TRBJ2-7, the V gene TRBV28; perhaps TRBD1 as D (6 bases). The germline V gene has CDR1 MDHEN and CDR2 SYDVKM. V was clipped by 6 bases and J by 3 bases, with 21 bases between them. The CDR3 length is 16 residues. The CDR3 here is CASRYYSGQQDYEQYF. CDR3 nucleotide sequence: TGTGCCAGCAGGTATTACTCGGGACAACAAGACTACGAGCAGTACTTC. Filled out from reference TRBV28 and TRBJ2-7, the complete variable domain reads DVKVTQSSRYLVKRTGEKVFLECVQDMDHENMFWYRQDPGLGLRLIYFSYDVKMKEKGDIPEGYSVSREKKERFSLILESASTNQTSMYLCASRYYSGQQDYEQYFGPGTRLTVT.

The rearrangement uses TRBV28 and TRBJ1-1; no reliable D call. There are 17 residues in the CDR3. V was clipped by 3 bases and J by 6 bases, with 23 bases between them. Germline CDR1 reads MDHEN; CDR2 reads SYDVKM. CDR3 nucleotides: TGTGCCAGCAGTTTTCTATTACCGGGAGGGATCAGAGCTGAAGCTTTCTTT. Its protein is CASSFLLPGGIRAEAFF.

The chain recombines TRBV5-1 with TRBJ1-5; weak D call: TRBD1 (6 bases). Germline V lookup: CDR1 SGHRS, CDR2 YFSETQ. Trimming took 4 bases from V and 7 from J, leaving 18 bases between them. CDR3 length equals 15 residues. The CDR3 sequence: CASSLQGLGGQPQHF. The DNA of the CDR3 is TGCGCCAGCAGCCTGCAGGGGTTGGGCGGACAGCCCCAGCATTTT.

Only a few counts were recorded for this clone. The V call is TRBV5-1, the J call TRBJ2-7; 8 bases are a match to TRBD1. V was clipped by 0 bases and J by 4 bases; unmatched bases: 6. From germline, CDR1 is SGHRS and CDR2 YFSETQ. The CDR3 covers 15 residues. The CDR3 loop reads CASSLAGRGLYEQYF. CDR3 sequence (DNA): TGCGCCAGCAGCTTGGCCGGCAGGGGGCTTTACGAGCAGTACTTC.

There are a few counts of this clone. The chain is built from TRBV6-5 and TRBJ1-5, with 7 bases aligning to TRBD1. The CDR3 has 15 residues. The ends lost 5 bases at V and 7 bases at J; junction bases unmatched: 11. The germline V gene encodes CDR1 MNHEY and CDR2 SVGAGI. The CDR3 DNA reads TGTGCCAGCAGTGCGACAGGGTTGAGTCAACAGCCCCAGCATTTT. Amino acids: CASSATGLSQQPQHF.

The J gene is TRBJ2-5, the V gene TRBV25-1, with 9 bases that match TRBD2. V dropped 7 bases and J dropped 6; count of bases not matched to a gene: 12. Germline V gene sequence: CDR1 MGHDK, CDR2 SYGVNS. There are 15 residues in the CDR3. The CDR3 loop is CASKGREGGIKTQYF. The CDR3, as DNA: TGTGCCAGCAAGGGGCGGGAGGGCGGAATAAAGACCCAGTACTTC.